The rows below give T cell receptor beta chains drawn from one sample of a study of early T cells in non-severe SARS-CoV-2 infection. Via MiXCR, TCRdb re-called the 5' RACE reads, giving one row per CDR3 protein. Of roughly 100,000 distinct CDR3 sequences listed, around 13% are singletons. The material sequenced was whole blood. The source of these receptors is an adult who was a healthcare worker with PCR-confirmed SARS-CoV-2 infection or an uninfected control (not recorded which). CDR3s include the opening cysteine and the closing phenylalanine or tryptophan. D genes are given only for firm matches. Clone sizes are given selectively: once, few, many, or a class where the clone is expanded.

>-|13|TRBV7-2|-|TRBJ2-7
CASSLHGQGEQYF
TGTGCCAGCAGCTTACACGGCCAGGGCGAACAGTACTTC
>-|13|TRBV27|TRBD1|TRBJ2-7
CASTDRALGWQYF
TGTGCCAGCACCGACAGGGCCTTGGGGTGGCAGTACTTC
>-|10|TRBV6-4|-|TRBJ2-1
CASGILEQFF
TGTGCCAGCGGAATCTTAGAGCAGTTCTTC
>-|14|TRBV5-1|-|TRBJ2-3
CASSLGWDGDTQYF
TGCGCCAGCAGCTTGGGGTGGGACGGAGATACGCAGTATTTT
>few|14|TRBV11-2|TRBD1|TRBJ2-1
CASSRQGVYNEQFF
TGTGCCAGCAGCCGACAGGGCGTTTACAATGAGCAGTTCTTC
>few|15|TRBV7-2|TRBD1|TRBJ2-1
CASSRTGTAYNEQFF
TGTGCCAGCAGCCGCACCGGGACAGCCTACAATGAGCAGTTCTTC
>many|17|TRBV18|-|TRBJ1-4
CASSPPGQFGENEKLFF
TGTGCCAGCTCACCACCGGGACAATTCGGAGAGAATGAAAAACTGTTTTTT
>-|13|TRBV2|-|TRBJ1-1
CASTRRLNTEAFF
TGTGCCAGCACCCGTCGTTTGAACACTGAAGCTTTCTTT
>many|13|TRBV5-1|-|TRBJ1-2
CASSLQGIYGYTF
TGCGCCAGCAGCTTGCAGGGGATCTATGGCTACACCTTC
>few|12|TRBV20-1|-|TRBJ1-4
CSARQGEEKLFF
TGCAGTGCTAGACAGGGAGAAGAAAAACTGTTTTTT
>many|13|TRBV12-3/TRBV12-4|-|TRBJ1-2
CASSSSRQYGYTF
TGTGCCAGCAGTTCCTCGCGTCAGTATGGCTACACCTTC